This T cell receptor beta chain emerged from a study of T cell repertoires in cytomegalovirus infection. In the study overall: Both CMV infection and a matching HLA type were indicated by public TCR beta signatures.

After removal of 2 bases from V and 1 base from J, the junction contained 2 bases not matched to a gene. CDR3 length: 15 residues. Germline V CDR1 and CDR2: SGHAT, FQDESV (reference sequence). TCRdb reprocessed the reads via MiXCR and lists one record per CDR3 protein. Here the sample spans roughly 120,000 distinct CDR3 sequences, approximately 30% being singletons. This clonotype was picked up a small number of times. Its antigen remains unidentified. This clonotype originated in a human donor in good health (CMV status not recorded). Some clones in this sample may be carry-over from other donors' samples. Sample: CD8+ T cells from cultured PBMCs, taken from culture after CMV antigen stimulation. This chain joins TRBV11-1 and TRBJ2-3; 8 nucleotides agree with TRBD2. CDR3 region: CASSLSAGGTDTQYF. For the CDR3, the DNA is TGTGCCAGCAGCTTATCAGCGGGGGGCACAGATACGCAGTATTTT.